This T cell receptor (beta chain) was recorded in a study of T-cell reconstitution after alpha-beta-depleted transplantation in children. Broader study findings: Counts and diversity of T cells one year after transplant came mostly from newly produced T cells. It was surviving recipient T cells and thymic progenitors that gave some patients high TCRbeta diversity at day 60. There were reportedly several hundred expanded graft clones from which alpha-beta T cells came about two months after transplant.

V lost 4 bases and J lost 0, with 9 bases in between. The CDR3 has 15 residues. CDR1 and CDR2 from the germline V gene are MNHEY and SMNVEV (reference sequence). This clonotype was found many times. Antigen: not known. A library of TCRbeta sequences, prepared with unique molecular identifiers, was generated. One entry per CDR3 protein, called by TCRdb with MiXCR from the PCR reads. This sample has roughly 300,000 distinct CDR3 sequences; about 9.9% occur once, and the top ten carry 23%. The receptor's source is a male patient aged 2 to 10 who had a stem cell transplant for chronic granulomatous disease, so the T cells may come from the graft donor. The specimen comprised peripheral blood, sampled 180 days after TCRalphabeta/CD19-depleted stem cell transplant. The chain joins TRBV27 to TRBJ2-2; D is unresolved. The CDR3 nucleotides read TGTGCCAGCAGTTGGGGAACTCCGAACACCGGGGAGCTGTTTTTT. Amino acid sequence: CASSWGTPNTGELFF.